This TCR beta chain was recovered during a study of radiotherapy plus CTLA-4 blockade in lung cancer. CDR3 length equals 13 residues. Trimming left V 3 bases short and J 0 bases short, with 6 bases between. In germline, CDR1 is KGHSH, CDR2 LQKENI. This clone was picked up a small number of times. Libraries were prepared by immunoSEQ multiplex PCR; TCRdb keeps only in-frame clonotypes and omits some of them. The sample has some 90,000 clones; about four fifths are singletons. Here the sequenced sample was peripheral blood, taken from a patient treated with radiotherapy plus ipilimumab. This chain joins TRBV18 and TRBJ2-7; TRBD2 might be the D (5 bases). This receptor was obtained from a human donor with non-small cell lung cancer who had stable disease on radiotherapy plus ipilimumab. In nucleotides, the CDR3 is TGTGCCAGCTCACCTGGACTCTCCTACGAGCAGTACTTC. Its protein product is CASSPGLSYEQYF. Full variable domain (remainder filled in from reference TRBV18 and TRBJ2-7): NAGVMQNPRHLVRRRGQEARLRCSPMKGHSHVYWYRQLPEEGLKFMVYLQKENIIDESGMPKERFSAEFPKEGPSILRIQQVVRGDSAAYFCASSPGLSYEQYFGPGTRLTVT.